This T cell receptor beta chain was identified in a study of blood T cell repertoires in COVID-19. Turning to the study itself: Sources were T cells, B-cell-depleted T cells, or PBMCs; the material itself was cDNA or gDNA.

Germline V gene lookup returns CDR1 LGHDT and CDR2 YNNKEL (reference sequence). Trimming removed 3 bases from V and 2 bases from J; junction bases left unmatched: 5. This CDR3 contains 15 residues. How the authors handled the data: It was from reference gene primer amplification that nucleated cell counts were estimated. TCRdb keeps only in-frame clones here, not all; method: immunoSEQ multiplex PCR. V, J and clone size reflect that table, while D and trimming were determined from the DNA. The sample includes 400,000 to 500,000 clones, around 89% of them seen just once. In assigning cohorts, the study relied on participant-reported clinical history. Donors of Cohort 3 who recovered were those that had two negative PCRs, clearance, or symptom resolution.

The sequenced sample consisted of PBMCs or T cells enriched from blood (not recorded which). This chain uses TRBV3-1 (or the pseudogene TRBV3-2) with TRBJ2-5; 8 positions agree with TRBD2. This TCR was recovered from a middle-aged woman who had recovered from COVID-19. CDR3 amino acids: CASSQLSGTQETQYF. The CDR3 DNA reads TGTGCCAGCAGCCAGCTTAGCGGGACACAAGAGACCCAGTACTTC.